The T cell receptor (beta chain) described here comes from a study of shared clonotypes between healthy human individuals. The study ran the assay at deep level. Clones were sequenced by immunoSEQ multiplex PCR, and TCRdb holds only the in-frame ones, with some missing. The table lists 2 million to 2.5 million clones, over 85% of them singletons. Germline assignment: CDR1 SEHNR and CDR2 FQNEAQ (reference sequence). This CDR3 is 12 amino acids long. Deletions cut 2 bases from V and 7 bases from J, with 6 bases between. There were only Caucasian adults among the donors, and all lived in Nashville, Tennessee. As for this clone: The antigen remains undetermined.

Study-wide results and limits: At large depth, rarefaction still showed sorted-subset sequencing to be incomplete.

The V call is TRBV7-9, the J call TRBJ2-1; no clear D gene. The sequenced material came from naive CD4+ T cells from PBMCs. Subset given: CD45RA+ positively selected. This receptor was taken from a man between 18 and 35 years old in good health. Some clones in this sample may be carry-over from other donors' samples. The DNA of the CDR3 is TGTGCCAGCAGCTTAATTTCGAATGAGCAGTTCTTC. Its protein is CASSLISNEQFF.